These 30 T cell receptor beta chains were all obtained from the same sample, sequenced in a study of beta chain features in type 1 diabetes. Expressed TCRB transcripts were sequenced because the isolated RNA had all been reverse transcribed beforehand. TCRdb keeps only in-frame clones here, not all; method: immunoSEQ multiplex PCR. The sample yields 400,000 to 500,000 clones, about 15% seen once. The sequencing sample was made of naive CD4+ T cells from blood. Receptors were obtained from a man aged 25-45 years in good health.

The chain links TRBV12-5 to TRBJ1-1; D gene uncertain. CDR1 and CDR2 (germline): LGHNT, FRNRAP. The length of the CDR3 is 14 residues. V lost 1 base and J 0 bases, leaving 6 bases between the germline ends. CDR3: CASGLGNMNTEAFF. CDR3 bases: TGTGCTAGTGGTTTGGGGAATATGAACACTGAAGCTTTCTTT.

This chain joins TRBV30 and TRBJ2-7, with a weak D call TRBD2 (5 bases). Between the trimmed V and J ends, which lost 0 bases and 7 bases, there was a span of 16 bases. The CDR3 has 14 amino acids. Germline CDR1 GTSNPN, CDR2 SVGIG (reference sequence). The CDR3 sequence: CAWSVLGMPGEQYV. DNA of the CDR3: TGTGCCTGGAGTGTTCTAGGTATGCCGGGAGAGCAGTACGTC.

The gene calls are TRBV5-6 and TRBJ2-3; the match to TRBD1 covers 8 bases. Germline V gene data show CDR1 as SGHDT and CDR2 as YYEEEE. CDR3 length equals 13 residues. Trimming removed 2 bases from V and 10 bases from J; junction bases left unmatched: 6. This CDR3 is CASSFPDREAQYF. CDR3 sequence (DNA): TGTGCCAGCAGCTTCCCGGACAGGGAGGCGCAGTATTTT. The variable domain in full, with the rest retrieved from reference TRBV5-6 and TRBJ2-3, is DAGVTQSPTHLIKTRGQQVTLRCSPKSGHDTVSWYQQALGQGPQFIFQYYEEEERQRGNFPDRFSGHQFPNYSSELNVNALLLGDSALYLCASSFPDREAQYFGPGTRLTVL.

The V and J genes are TRBV5-4 and TRBJ1-1, with D perhaps matching TRBD1 (6 bases). Germline loops: CDR1 SGHNT, CDR2 YYREEE (reference sequence). The CDR3 consists of 15 residues. The V end lost 5 bases, the J end lost 1 base, and 15 bases lay between the germline ends. The DNA for the CDR3 is TGTGCCAGCAGGACTGGGGGCCGAGCGAACACTGAAGCTTTCTTT. Translation gives CASRTGGRANTEAFF.

This chain uses TRBV6-6 with TRBJ2-7; a possible D gene is TRBD1 (5 bases). This CDR3 comprises 16 residues. CDR1 and CDR2 (germline): MNHNY, SVGAGI (reference sequence). Trimming cost V 4 bases and J 0 bases, with 16 bases left between them. The CDR3 loop reads CASSSREGHSSYEQYV. CDR3 nucleotide sequence: TGTGCCAGCAGTTCCAGAGAAGGACACTCCTCCTACGAGCAGTACGTC.

This clone was counted a few times. The chain employs TRBV27 and TRBJ2-1, with 9 bases identical to TRBD2. J was trimmed by 3 bases and V by 0 bases; bases with no gene match: 3. Germline CDR1 reads MNHEY; CDR2 reads SMNVEV (reference sequence). The CDR3 is 16 residues long. CDR3 DNA: TGTGCCAGCAGTTTATCTAGACTAGCGGACTACAATGAGCAGTTCTTC. This translates into CASSLSRLADYNEQFF.

This clone was seen a handful of times. This chain joins TRBV7-2 and TRBJ2-7; D possibly corresponds to TRBD1 (6 bases). The germline V and J ends were trimmed by 4 bases and 2 bases, with 9 bases remaining between them. The CDR3 spans 13 residues. Germline V gene data show CDR1 as SGHTA and CDR2 as FQGNSA. Here the CDR3 DNA reads TGTGCCAGCAGCTCCGACAGGACCTACGAGCAGTACTTC. It yields the protein CASSSDRTYEQYF. Full variable domain (remainder filled in from reference TRBV7-2 and TRBJ2-7): GAGVSQSPSNKVTEKGKDVELRCDPISGHTALYWYRQSLGQGLEFLIYFQGNSAPDKSGLPSDRFSAERTGGSVSTLTIQRTQQEDSAVYLCASSSDRTYEQYFGPGTRLTVT.

This clone occurred a few times. The V gene is TRBV7-2, the J gene TRBJ1-4; D is unclear. CDR3 size: 15 residues. V was trimmed by 2 bases and J by 4 bases, leaving 11 bases between them. Germline loops: CDR1 SGHTA, CDR2 FQGNSA. In nucleotides, the CDR3 is TGTGCCAGCAGCTTACCTCTGGGGTTTAATGAAAAACTGTTTTTT. The encoded protein is CASSLPLGFNEKLFF.

J is TRBJ1-5 and V is TRBV9; D unresolved. This CDR3 has 15 amino acids. Germline V gene data show CDR1 as SGDLS and CDR2 as YYNGEE. V lost 0 bases and J 1 base, leaving 8 bases between the germline ends. The CDR3 loop reads CASSVGLRSNQPQHF. In DNA, the CDR3 is TGTGCCAGCAGCGTAGGGTTGAGGAGCAATCAGCCCCAGCATTTT.

The chain carries TRBV5-1 and TRBJ1-4, with D possibly matching TRBD1 (5 bases). Germline V gene lookup returns CDR1 SGHRS and CDR2 YFSETQ. The CDR3 has 15 residues. The V gene lost 4 bases and the J gene lost 6 bases, with 16 bases spanning the gap. CDR3 in DNA: TGCGCCAGCAGCCTAATCGGGACGGAGGATGAAAAACTGTTTTTT. It yields the protein CASSLIGTEDEKLFF. Variable domain in full (rest from reference TRBV5-1 and TRBJ1-4): KAGVTQTPRYLIKTRGQQVTLSCSPISGHRSVSWYQQTPGQGLQFLFEYFSETQRNKGNFPGRFSGRQFSNSRSEMNVSTLELGDSALYLCASSLIGTEDEKLFFGSGTQLSVL.

This clone was counted once. This rearrangement joins TRBV5-4 to TRBJ2-3; 12 nucleotides agree with TRBD2. The CDR3 extends over 19 amino acids. The germline gives CDR1 SGHNT, CDR2 YYREEE (reference sequence). Trimming took 0 bases from V and 1 from J; bases not matched to a gene: 9. The CDR3 region is CASSLVGLAGGPGTDTQYF. The CDR3 region has the DNA TGTGCCAGCAGCTTGGTCGGCCTAGCGGGAGGGCCGGGCACAGATACGCAGTATTTT.

The chain recombines TRBV11-2 with TRBJ1-2; 7 bases are a match to TRBD1. The CDR3 has 14 amino acids. Germline loops: CDR1 SGHAT, CDR2 FQNNGV. V gave up 4 bases and J gave up 2 bases; unmatched junction bases: 4. The CDR3 spells CASSSQGQNYGYTF. The CDR3, as DNA: TGTGCCAGCAGCTCCCAGGGACAGAACTATGGCTACACCTTC. The full variable domain, its missing parts supplied by reference TRBV11-2 and TRBJ1-2, is EAGVAQSPRYKIIEKRQSVAFWCNPISGHATLYWYQQILGQGPKLLIQFQNNGVVDDSQLPKDRFSAERLKGVDSTLKIQPAKLEDSAVYLCASSSQGQNYGYTFGSGTRLTVV.

This clone appeared a few times. The chain is built from TRBV9 and TRBJ2-1, with 8 bases identical to TRBD2. Germline V gene data show CDR1 as SGDLS and CDR2 as YYNGEE. With V trimmed by 4 bases and J by 8 bases, 11 bases remained unmatched. The CDR3 is 15 residues long. CDR3 coding DNA: TGTGCCAGCAGCAAGGGACTAGGACCGTGGGATGAGCAGTTCTTC. It translates to CASSKGLGPWDEQFF.

The V call is TRBV5-1, the J call TRBJ2-3; a possible D gene is TRBD2 (6 bases). Germline-derived CDR1 and CDR2 are SGHRS and YFSETQ. The V gene lost 0 bases and the J gene lost 6 bases, with 14 bases spanning the gap. The CDR3 is 15 residues long. Written as DNA, the CDR3 is TGCGCCAGCAGCTTGGAAGGCGGGAATGGGGATACGCAGTATTTT. This translates into CASSLEGGNGDTQYF. Variable domain in full (rest from reference TRBV5-1 and TRBJ2-3): KAGVTQTPRYLIKTRGQQVTLSCSPISGHRSVSWYQQTPGQGLQFLFEYFSETQRNKGNFPGRFSGRQFSNSRSEMNVSTLELGDSALYLCASSLEGGNGDTQYFGPGTRLTVL.

Notes on this clone: The same CDR3 arises from other DNA sequences in this sample as well. V and J are TRBV7-3 and TRBJ1-1; 7 bases are shared with TRBD1. CDR1 is SGHTA, CDR2 FQGTGA, per germline. This CDR3 contains 14 residues. Trimming cost V 3 bases and J 1 base; bases outside gene matches: 2. CDR3 loop: CASSFDRENTEAFF. CDR3 nucleotides: TGTGCCAGCAGCTTTGACAGGGAGAACACTGAAGCTTTCTTT.

The chain carries TRBV19 and TRBJ2-3; D unresolved. CDR1 and CDR2 from the germline V gene are LNHDA and SQIVND (reference sequence). CDR3 length: 13 amino acids. The ends were cut back, 1 base at V and 7 bases at J, with 9 bases in the middle. The CDR3 reads CASSIATAHTQYF. The CDR3 DNA is TGTGCCAGTAGTATAGCAACAGCACATACGCAGTATTTT.

In this sample, this clone turned up a few times. The chain carries TRBV9 and TRBJ2-7; 7 bases map to TRBD1. The length of the CDR3 is 17 residues. The V and J ends lost 4 bases and 2 bases, in that order; junction bases with no gene match: 15. Germline CDR1 is SGDLS and CDR2 is YYNGEE. This CDR3 is CASSPREGGPFTYEQYF. As DNA, the CDR3 is TGTGCCAGCAGCCCCCGGGAAGGGGGCCCTTTCACCTACGAGCAGTACTTC.

The chain carries TRBV5-6 and TRBJ2-5; D may be TRBD2 (5 bases). This CDR3 is built from 12 residues. V was cut by 1 base and J by 13 bases, with 14 bases left in between. CDR1 is SGHDT, CDR2 YYEEEE, per germline. The CDR3 bases are TGTGCCAGCAGCTTGACGTTCGGGGTTCTGTACTTC. It is translated as CASSLTFGVLYF.

This clone has just a few counts. The J gene is TRBJ2-1, the V gene TRBV29-1; D remains unclear. The CDR3 consists of 14 residues. The germline gives CDR1 SQVTM, CDR2 ANQGSEA. V was trimmed by 4 bases and J by 0 bases, leaving 10 bases between them. The chain's CDR3 is CSVARDRSYNEQFF. Here the CDR3 DNA reads TGCAGCGTTGCAAGAGACCGCTCCTACAATGAGCAGTTCTTC.

V is TRBV27 and J is TRBJ2-1; 10 bases fit TRBD2. V trimming: 8 bases; J trimming: 4 bases; junction bases outside the gene matches: 11. Germline lookup yields CDR1 MNHEY and CDR2 SMNVEV (reference sequence). The CDR3 is 16 amino acids. The DNA for the CDR3 is TGTGCCAGCTCATATAGCGGGGGGCTTCTTTACAATGAGCAGTTCTTC. Its protein product is CASSYSGGLLYNEQFF.

In this sample, this clone turned up once. This chain connects TRBV7-6 to TRBJ1-5; D perhaps matches TRBD1 (5 bases). The V end was cut by 2 bases, the J end by 6 bases, with 11 bases between. Germline V CDR1 and CDR2: SGHVS, FNYEAQ. The CDR3 extends over 14 amino acids. The CDR3 here is CASSLSGGGQPQHF. For the CDR3, the DNA is TGTGCCAGCAGCTTATCCGGGGGGGGTCAGCCCCAGCATTTT.

Only a few counts were recorded for this clone. The genes are TRBV5-1 and TRBJ2-7, with D maybe TRBD1 (6 bases). This CDR3 has 14 amino acids. Trimming took 4 bases from V and 5 from J, leaving 16 bases between them. Germline assignment: CDR1 SGHRS and CDR2 YFSETQ. The CDR3 loop reads CASSPTAQGNEQYV. CDR3 sequence (DNA): TGCGCCAGCAGCCCCACCGCACAGGGAAACGAGCAGTACGTC.

About this clone: The identical CDR3 is also encoded by other nucleotide sequences in the sample. The J gene is TRBJ2-3, the V gene TRBV18, with D hard to call. The CDR3 sequence is 12 residues long. Trimming took 6 bases from V and 3 from J, leaving 7 bases between them. CDR1 KGHSH and CDR2 LQKENI come from the germline V gene. The CDR3 DNA reads TGTGCCAGCTCCCTCCGGACAGATACGCAGTATTTT. Protein: CASSLRTDTQYF.

V and J are TRBV28 and TRBJ1-3, with TRBD1 as a possible D gene (5 bases). Germline CDR1 reads MDHEN; CDR2 reads SYDVKM. The CDR3 is 12 amino acids. The V end was cut by 10 bases, the J end by 2 bases, with 9 bases between. In DNA form, the CDR3 reads TGTGCCACAGGGCCGGCTGGAAACACCATATATTTT. It encodes CATGPAGNTIYF.

This clone was detected only a few times. The CDR3 loop reads CASSGRDSFYEQYF. The CDR3, as DNA: TGTGCCAGCAGTGGGCGGGACAGTTTCTACGAGCAGTACTTC. The chain recombines TRBV25-1 with TRBJ2-7; tentatively, D is TRBD1 (7 bases). The CDR3 is made up of 14 amino acids. Trimming cost V 4 bases and J 3 bases, with 13 bases left between them. Per germline, CDR1 MGHDK and CDR2 SYGVNS.

The chain combines TRBV19 with TRBJ2-1; 8 bases are a match to TRBD2. Germline V gives CDR1 LNHDA, CDR2 SQIVND (reference sequence). V was pared by 5 bases and J by 9 bases, with 12 bases of the junction left unmatched. There are 15 residues in the CDR3. CDR3 bases: TGTGCCAGTAGTCCCGTCCCGGGACTAGTGGGTGAGCAGTTCTTC. Protein product: CASSPVPGLVGEQFF.

V usage is TRBV2 and J usage is TRBJ2-3; no firm D call. The V end was cut by 3 bases, the J end by 3 bases, with 10 bases between. CDR3 length equals 14 residues. Germline V gives CDR1 SNHLY, CDR2 FYNNEI. The CDR3 sequence is CASSDISPTDTQYF. CDR3 coding DNA: TGTGCCAGCAGTGATATCTCACCGACAGATACGCAGTATTTT.

This clone came up a few times. The gene calls are TRBV9 and TRBJ2-7; tentatively, D is TRBD1 or TRBD2 (5 bases each). Germline V gives CDR1 SGDLS, CDR2 YYNGEE. Trimming removed 4 bases at V and 3 bases at J, with 17 bases between. The CDR3 spans 15 residues. The CDR3 spells CASSPRGHSNYEQYF. The CDR3 nucleotides are TGTGCCAGCAGCCCCCGGGGCCATAGTAACTACGAGCAGTACTTC.

There are a few counts of this clone. V and J are TRBV18 and TRBJ1-1, with no clear D. Trimming took 6 bases from V and 8 from J, leaving 10 bases between them. The CDR3 loop spans 11 amino acids. Germline-derived CDR1 and CDR2 are KGHSH and LQKENI. CDR3 sequence reads: CASSTDGEAFF. The CDR3 DNA follows: TGTGCCAGCTCCACCGACGGGGAAGCTTTCTTT.

This clone was detected ten times or more. The V gene is TRBV29-1, the J gene TRBJ2-7; 12 bases agree with TRBD1. The CDR3 is 13 amino acids. CDR1 SQVTM and CDR2 ANQGSEA come from the germline V gene. The V gene end was trimmed by 6 bases and the J gene end by 6 bases; junction bases not matched to a gene: 6. Written as DNA, the CDR3 is TGCAGCGTGGCCGGGACAGGGGGCGGCGAGCAGTACTTC. Protein: CSVAGTGGGEQYF.